The sequence of this T cell receptor beta chain was determined in a study of identical twins. Study-level points and caveats: Whereas memory repertoires showed no such difference, abundant cord blood beta clonotypes carried fewer insertions.

This clonotype has a single count. Its antigen is still unknown. One entry per CDR3 protein, called by TCRdb with MiXCR from the 5' RACE reads. Seen here are 500,000 or so distinct CDR3 sequences, 22% observed once, and the top ten hold about 0.91%. The V gene's germline CDR1 is SGHTA and CDR2 FQGNSA. The V and J ends lost 4 bases and 5 bases respectively, with 12 bases between them. CDR3 length: 14 amino acids. The same data also contributed to another study, on T cells expressing NK-cell markers.

The chain employs TRBV7-2 and TRBJ1-5; TRBD1 might be the D (6 bases). The sample was CD4+ T cells sorted from blood. The clonotype originates from a woman younger than 35 in good health. CDR3 amino acids: CASSSTGIDQPQHF. Here the CDR3 DNA reads TGTGCCAGCAGCTCAACAGGGATTGATCAGCCCCAGCATTTT.